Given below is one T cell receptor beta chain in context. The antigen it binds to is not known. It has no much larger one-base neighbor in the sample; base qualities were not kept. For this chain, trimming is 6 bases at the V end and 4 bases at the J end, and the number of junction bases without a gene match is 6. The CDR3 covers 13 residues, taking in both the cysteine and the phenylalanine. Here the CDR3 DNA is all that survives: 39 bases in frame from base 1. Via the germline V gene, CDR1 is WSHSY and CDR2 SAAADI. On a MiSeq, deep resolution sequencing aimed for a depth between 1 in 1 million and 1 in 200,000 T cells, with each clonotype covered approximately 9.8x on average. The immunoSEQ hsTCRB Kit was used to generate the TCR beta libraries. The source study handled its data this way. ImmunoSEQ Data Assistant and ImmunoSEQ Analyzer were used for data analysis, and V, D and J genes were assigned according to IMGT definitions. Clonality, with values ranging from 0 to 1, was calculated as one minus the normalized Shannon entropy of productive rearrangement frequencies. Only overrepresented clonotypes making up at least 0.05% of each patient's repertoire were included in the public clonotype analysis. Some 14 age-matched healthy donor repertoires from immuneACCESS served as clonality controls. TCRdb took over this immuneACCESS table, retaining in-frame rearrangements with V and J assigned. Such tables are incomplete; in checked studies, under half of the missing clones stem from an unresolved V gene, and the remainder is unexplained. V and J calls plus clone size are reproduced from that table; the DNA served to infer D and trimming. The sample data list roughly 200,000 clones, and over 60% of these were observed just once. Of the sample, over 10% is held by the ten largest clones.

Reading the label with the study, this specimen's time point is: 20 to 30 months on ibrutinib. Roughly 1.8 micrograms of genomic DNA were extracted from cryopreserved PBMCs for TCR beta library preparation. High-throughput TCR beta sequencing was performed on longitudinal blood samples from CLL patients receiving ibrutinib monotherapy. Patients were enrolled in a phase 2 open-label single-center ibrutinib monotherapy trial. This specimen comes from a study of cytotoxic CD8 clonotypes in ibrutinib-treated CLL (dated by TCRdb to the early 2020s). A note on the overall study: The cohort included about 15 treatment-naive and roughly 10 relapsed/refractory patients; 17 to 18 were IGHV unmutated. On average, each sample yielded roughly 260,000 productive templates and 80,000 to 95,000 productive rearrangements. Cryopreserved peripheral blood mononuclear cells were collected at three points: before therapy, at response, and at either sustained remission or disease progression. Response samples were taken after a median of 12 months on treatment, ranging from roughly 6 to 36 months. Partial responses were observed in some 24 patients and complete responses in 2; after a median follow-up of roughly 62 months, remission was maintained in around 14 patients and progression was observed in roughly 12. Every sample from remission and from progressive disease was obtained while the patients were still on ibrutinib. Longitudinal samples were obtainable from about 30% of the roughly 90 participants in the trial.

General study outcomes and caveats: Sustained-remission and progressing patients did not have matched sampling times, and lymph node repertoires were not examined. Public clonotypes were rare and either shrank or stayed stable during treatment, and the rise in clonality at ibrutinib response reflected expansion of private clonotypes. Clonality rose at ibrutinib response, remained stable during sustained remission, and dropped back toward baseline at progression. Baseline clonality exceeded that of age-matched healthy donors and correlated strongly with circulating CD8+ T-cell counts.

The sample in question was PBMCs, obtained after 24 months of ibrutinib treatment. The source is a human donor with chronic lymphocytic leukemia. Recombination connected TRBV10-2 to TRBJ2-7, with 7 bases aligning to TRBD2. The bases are TGCGCCAGCAGAGACGGACTAGTTTACGAGCAGTACTTC. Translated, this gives CASRDGLVYEQYF.